The 14 T cell receptor beta chains in this list originate from one sample, sequenced in a study of blood T cell repertoires in COVID-19. The data were produced by immunoSEQ multiplex PCR, yet TCRdb's version contains in-frame clones alone and is incomplete. The repertoire holds some 67,000 clones, 79% seen once, with approximately 6.8% in the top ten. Sequenced sample: peripheral blood. These receptor sequences come from an older woman with acute or convalescent COVID-19.

The CDR3 is CASSLGTSAPGETQYF. CDR3 bases: TGTGCCAGCAGCTTAGGGACTAGCGCCCCCGGAGAGACCCAGTACTTC. This chain joins TRBV11-2 and TRBJ2-5; TRBD2 aligns across 9 bases. Trimming removed 1 base from V and 4 bases from J; junction bases left unmatched: 7. CDR1 and CDR2 from the germline V gene are SGHAT and FQNNGV. The CDR3 has 16 amino acids.

The sample holds one count of this clone. The chain joins TRBV6-5 to TRBJ1-1; D is unclear. There are 14 residues in the CDR3. Germline values: CDR1 MNHEY, CDR2 SVGAGI. Between the trimmed V and J ends, which lost 0 bases and 7 bases, there was a span of 12 bases. The CDR3 coding sequence is TGTGCCAGCAGTTACTCGAACCGGGAGTTTGAAGCTTTCTTT. Residues: CASSYSNREFEAFF.

This clone was seen more than once but under ten times. The chain couples TRBV7-8 to TRBJ2-2, with TRBD2 as a possible D gene (6 bases). CDR1 is SGHVS, CDR2 FQNEAQ, per germline. CDR3 length equals 15 residues. V lost 4 bases, J lost 3 bases, and 12 bases lay in between. The CDR3 bases are TGTGCCAGCAGCTGGGACGGCGGGGACACCGGGGAGCTGTTTTTT. Residues: CASSWDGGDTGELFF.

The rearrangement joins TRBV18 to TRBJ2-5; 8 bases fit TRBD1. The germline V gene encodes CDR1 KGHSH and CDR2 LQKENI. With V trimmed by 4 bases and J by 4 bases, 8 bases remained unmatched. This CDR3 contains 15 residues. CDR3 protein: CASSLGQAAVETQYF. CDR3 sequence (DNA): TGTGCCAGCTCACTGGGACAGGCCGCTGTAGAGACCCAGTACTTC.

The chain carries TRBV7-8 and TRBJ1-4; TRBD1 aligns across 10 bases. This CDR3 comprises 15 residues. Per the germline V gene, CDR1 is SGHVS and CDR2 is FQNEAQ. V lost 8 bases, J lost 3 bases, and 6 bases stayed unmatched. CDR3 DNA sequence: TGTGCCAGCCGGGACAGGGGTGTTCCTAATGAAAAACTGTTTTTT. Residues: CASRDRGVPNEKLFF.

The chain couples TRBV10-3 to TRBJ2-3, with D possibly being TRBD1 (5 bases). Trimming removed 2 bases from V and 6 bases from J, with 12 bases in between. CDR1 is ENHRY and CDR2 is SYGVKD in the germline V gene. This CDR3 contains 14 residues. The CDR3 nucleotides are TGTGCCATCAGTGAGGGGATAGCAGGGGATACGCAGTATTTT. Its protein product is CAISEGIAGDTQYF.

This clone was seen a few times. This chain's CDR3 is CASSYDTNTGELFF. The CDR3 DNA is TGTGCCAGCAGTTACGACACGAACACCGGGGAGCTGTTTTTT. V is TRBV6-2 or TRBV6-3 and J is TRBJ2-2; D is ambiguous. This CDR3 is 14 amino acids long. CDR1 is MNHEY, CDR2 SVGEGT, per germline. Trimming pared 2 bases from V and 0 bases from J, leaving 4 bases between.

V usage is TRBV5-1 and J usage is TRBJ2-5, with 7 bases identical to TRBD1. The CDR3 spans 15 residues. V trimming: 0 bases; J trimming: 4 bases; junction bases outside the gene matches: 6. Per the germline V gene, CDR1 is SGHRS and CDR2 is YFSETQ. CDR3 protein: CASSLALQGIETQYF. Written as DNA, the CDR3 is TGCGCCAGCAGCTTGGCCCTACAGGGGATAGAGACCCAGTACTTC.

The chain combines TRBV12-3 or TRBV12-4 with TRBJ2-7, with 8 bases lining up with TRBD2. The CDR3 spans 13 residues. The V gene end was trimmed by 6 bases and the J gene end by 5 bases; junction bases not matched to a gene: 6. CDR3 amino acids: CASSRTSNNEQYF. The CDR3 bases are TGTGCCAGCAGCCGGACTAGCAATAACGAGCAGTACTTC.

Here the CDR3 DNA reads TGTGCCAGCAGCTTGGACCCAGGGAAGGGTCAGCCCCAGCATTTT. It encodes CASSLDPGKGQPQHF. The J gene is TRBJ1-5, the V gene TRBV5-8; the D gene is possibly TRBD1 (5 bases). Trimming shortened V by 0 bases and J by 6 bases, and 13 bases separated the two germline ends. Germline V gene lookup returns CDR1 SGHTS and CDR2 YDEGEE. The CDR3 sequence is 15 residues long.

This clone appeared a single time. The chain recombines TRBV2 with TRBJ1-2, with 10 positions matching TRBD1. Germline trimming cut 6 bases from V and 6 bases from J; bases unmatched to any gene: 4. CDR3 length: 13 amino acids. Germline CDR1 is SNHLY and CDR2 is FYNNEI. The CDR3 sequence: CASRPGQGNGYTF. The CDR3 DNA follows: TGTGCCAGCAGACCGGGACAGGGGAATGGCTACACCTTC.

The chain has TRBV3-1 (or the pseudogene TRBV3-2) and TRBJ2-5; 8 bases line up with TRBD2. This CDR3 spans 18 amino acids. Germline lookup yields CDR1 LGHDT and CDR2 YNNKEL (reference sequence). V was clipped by 1 base and J by 1 base; unmatched bases: 11. CDR3 in DNA: TGTGCCAGCAGCCAAGTAAGCGGGGGCCTCAATTTCCAAGAGACCCAGTACTTC. Translation gives CASSQVSGGLNFQETQYF.

V and J are TRBV5-6 and TRBJ2-5, with D tentatively TRBD1 (5 bases). CDR3 size: 18 residues. V was trimmed by 0 bases and J by 3 bases, leaving 21 bases between them. The germline V gene has CDR1 SGHDT and CDR2 YYEEEE. For the CDR3, the DNA is TGTGCCAGCAGCTTGGTGGGTTTTATCTCGGCAGGGAAAGAGACCCAGTACTTC. Residues: CASSLVGFISAGKETQYF. Combining the CDR3 with reference TRBV5-6 and TRBJ2-5 gives the whole variable domain DAGVTQSPTHLIKTRGQQVTLRCSPKSGHDTVSWYQQALGQGPQFIFQYYEEEERQRGNFPDRFSGHQFPNYSSELNVNALLLGDSALYLCASSLVGFISAGKETQYFGPGTRLLVL.

This clone has only a few counts. V is TRBV5-6 and J is TRBJ1-3; D not resolved. This CDR3 is built from 14 residues. Germline V gene lookup returns CDR1 SGHDT and CDR2 YYEEEE. Trimming stripped 1 base from V and 0 bases from J, with 5 bases between. The CDR3 sequence is CASSLTRSGNTIYF. Here the CDR3 DNA reads TGTGCCAGCAGCTTGACTCGCTCTGGAAACACCATATATTTT.